These T cell receptor beta chains were read from a single sample in a study of early T cells in non-severe SARS-CoV-2 infection. Using its own MiXCR run on the 5' RACE reads, TCRdb lists one record per CDR3 protein. The data contain tens of thousands of distinct CDR3 sequences, approximately 6.1% of them singletons. The starting material was whole blood, obtained at baseline. Every receptor here comes from an adult who was a healthcare worker with PCR-confirmed SARS-CoV-2 infection or an uninfected control (not recorded which). The CDR3 runs from the conserved cysteine through the conserved F or W. Fields, in order: V gene, D gene, J gene, clone size, CDR3 DNA, CDR3 protein. D genes are given only for firm matches. The listing skips clone size in some rows; elsewhere it reads once, few, many or a size class.

TRBV28	TRBD2	TRBJ2-2	many	TGTGCCAGCAGTTCGCGTTCGACTAGCGGAGGGGGATACACCGGGGAGCTGTTTTTT	CASSSRSTSGGGYTGELFF
TRBV5-1	-	TRBJ1-5	few	TGCGCCAGCAGCCAGGGTTTTGGCAATCAGCCCCAGCATTTT	CASSQGFGNQPQHF
TRBV7-9	TRBD1	TRBJ2-7	many	TGTGCCAGCAGCGCCCCGACAGGGGGACATTACGAGCAGTACTTC	CASSAPTGGHYEQYF
TRBV30	-	TRBJ1-4	many	TGTGCCTGGAACGGGGGTAATGAAAAACTGTTTTTT	CAWNGGNEKLFF
TRBV7-7	-	TRBJ2-7	many	TGTGCCAGCAGCCCCGGACCCTGGGACTCCTACGAGCAGTACTTC	CASSPGPWDSYEQYF
TRBV28	-	TRBJ1-1	-	TGTGCCAGCAGTCTACAGGGTTTGGGCACTGAAGCTTTCTTT	CASSLQGLGTEAFF
TRBV6-1	TRBD1	TRBJ2-7	many	TGTGCCAGCAGTGAACCCGACAGGGACCACGAGCAGTACTTC	CASSEPDRDHEQYF
TRBV24-1	-	TRBJ2-1	few	TGTGCCACCAGTGATTTTAGCAGAGACAATGAGCAGTTCTTC	CATSDFSRDNEQFF
TRBV28	-	TRBJ1-1	many	TGTGCCAGCAGTTCTGCTCCGGGGGGAAGGACTGAAGCTTTCTTT	CASSSAPGGRTEAFF
TRBV29-1	-	TRBJ2-3	-	TGCAGCGTCCGACACAGGGGCACAGATACGCAGTATTTT	CSVRHRGTDTQYF
TRBV5-1	TRBD2	TRBJ2-1	few	TGCGCCAGCAGCTTGGGGGGCGGGAGAATCTCCTACAATGAGCAGTTCTTC	CASSLGGGRISYNEQFF
TRBV5-1	-	TRBJ1-1	few	TGCGCCAGCAGCTGGGAAAGGGGTTACGAAGCTTTCTTT	CASSWERGYEAFF
TRBV19	TRBD2	TRBJ2-5	-	TGTGCCAGCCGGGCCGGGACTAGCGGGAGAGAGACCCAGTACTTC	CASRAGTSGRETQYF
TRBV4-1	-	TRBJ1-5	few	TGCGCCAGCAGCCAAGATCCTGGGGGGGGTCAGCCCCAGCATTTT	CASSQDPGGGQPQHF
TRBV7-6	-	TRBJ2-1	-	TGTGCCAGCAGCTTAGAGGGGCCCGCCCCCAATGAGCAGTTCTTC	CASSLEGPAPNEQFF
TRBV29-1	-	TRBJ2-3	many	TGCAGCGTTGAAACACAGGGTATGGTAACGCAGTATTTT	CSVETQGMVTQYF
TRBV25-1	-	TRBJ1-4	-	TGTGCCAGCGGGAACAGTCTCGGTAATGAAAAACTGTTTTTT	CASGNSLGNEKLFF
TRBV12-3/TRBV12-4	-	TRBJ2-2	few	TGTGCCAGCAGCTTACAGGGACCAAACACCGGGGAGCTGTTTTTT	CASSLQGPNTGELFF
TRBV6-2/TRBV6-3	-	TRBJ2-3	-	TGTGCCATTGCTTCATGGGGAACTCTCACAGATACGCAGTATTTT	CAIASWGTLTDTQYF
TRBV10-2	TRBD2	TRBJ2-4	few	TGCGCCAGCAGTGAAGGGCGTAGCGGGAGGGCCAGCATTCAGTACTTC	CASSEGRSGRASIQYF
TRBV6-5	-	TRBJ1-1	many	TGTGCCAGCAGTTACGCGTTGGCGGACACTGAAGCTTTCTTT	CASSYALADTEAFF
TRBV28	-	TRBJ1-2	medium-sized	TGTGCCAGCAGTTTACCCGCAACAGGATTGGGAATTCGTGGCTACACCTTC	CASSLPATGLGIRGYTF
TRBV5-6	-	TRBJ1-2	many	TGTGCCAGCAGCTTCTCCGAGCTTCACACCTTC	CASSFSELHTF
TRBV29-1	TRBD2	TRBJ2-3	few	TGCAGCGTTGTGAAGTTTGCGGGAGGCACAGATACGCAGTATTTT	CSVVKFAGGTDTQYF
TRBV7-3	-	TRBJ2-1	many	TGTGCCAGCAGCCTGGGGCCGGGGGACCACAATGAGCAGTTCTTC	CASSLGPGDHNEQFF
TRBV18	TRBD2	TRBJ2-1	many	TGTGCCAGCTCACCCACCCCGCGGCAAGCGGGAAGCAGTGAGCAGTTCTTC	CASSPTPRQAGSSEQFF
TRBV9	-	TRBJ2-1	-	TGTGCCAGCAGCGTAGGAGTGGAGGACGAGCAGTTCTTC	CASSVGVEDEQFF
TRBV21-1	-	TRBJ2-4	many	TGTGCCAGCACCCGTAGGGGACTAGCCAAAAACATTCAGTACTTC	CASTRRGLAKNIQYF
TRBV7-2	TRBD2	TRBJ2-7	many	TGTGCCAGCAGCTTAGTACTAGCGGGAGTCCAAACCTACGAGCAGTACTTC	CASSLVLAGVQTYEQYF
TRBV30	-	TRBJ1-2	many	TGTGCCTGGACCCCCCGGATTAGTAGCTGGTACTATGGCTACACCTTC	CAWTPRISSWYYGYTF
TRBV7-9	TRBD2	TRBJ2-2	many	TGTGCCAGCAGCTGGACCTCGGACGGGGGGGCCGGGGAGCTGTTTTTT	CASSWTSDGGAGELFF
TRBV7-8	TRBD1	TRBJ2-6	-	TGTGCCAGCAGCAGGACAGGGGGAGCTGGGGCCAACGTCCTGACTTTC	CASSRTGGAGANVLTF
TRBV27	TRBD1	TRBJ2-7	few	TGTGCCAGCAGTTTATTCCCGGGACAGGGGATCGGTGGCGAGCAGTACTTC	CASSLFPGQGIGGEQYF
TRBV20-1	TRBD1	TRBJ1-4	few	TGCAGTGCGTATCCGGGACAGTTAAATGAAAAACTGTTTTTT	CSAYPGQLNEKLFF
TRBV29-1	TRBD2	TRBJ2-7	many	TGCAGCGTTTATCAGCGGGGCTCTTCCGAGCAGTACTTC	CSVYQRGSSEQYF
TRBV4-3	TRBD2	TRBJ2-7	many	TGCGCCAGCAGCCAAGGTCTAGCGGGAAGCTACGAGCAGTACTTC	CASSQGLAGSYEQYF
TRBV5-6	-	TRBJ2-1	few	TGTGCCAGCAGTTGGCGAGGGGTCAATGAGCAGTTCTTC	CASSWRGVNEQFF
TRBV5-4	TRBD2	TRBJ2-7	-	TGTGCCAGCAGCTTGCGCGTTGCGGGAGAAAGCTCCTACGAGCAGTACTTC	CASSLRVAGESSYEQYF
TRBV7-2	-	TRBJ2-3	few	TGTGCCAGCACTCCTTCGTCGGGCTTGACAGATACGCAGTATTTT	CASTPSSGLTDTQYF
TRBV10-3	-	TRBJ1-2	-	TGTGCCATCAGTCCCCTGGTGACAGGCCCTTATGGCTACACCTTC	CAISPLVTGPYGYTF
TRBV5-1	TRBD1	TRBJ2-1	few	TGCGCCAGCAGCTTGATCGCCAGGGGGCCCAATGAGCAGTTCTTC	CASSLIARGPNEQFF
TRBV11-3	TRBD2	TRBJ2-1	many	TGTGCCAGCAGTCCCGGGACTACCTCCTACAATGAGCAGTTCTTC	CASSPGTTSYNEQFF
TRBV6-5	-	TRBJ1-1	-	TGTGCCAGCAAGAAACTAGAAAACACTGAAGCTTTCTTT	CASKKLENTEAFF
TRBV29-1	TRBD1	TRBJ1-5	many	TGCAGCGCGACGCAGGGGGTTGATCAGCCCCAGCATTTT	CSATQGVDQPQHF
TRBV7-8	TRBD2	TRBJ2-4	few	TGTGCCAGCAGCTTAGTTATGGGACTAGCCGTACAAGCCAAAAACATTCAGTACTTC	CASSLVMGLAVQAKNIQYF
TRBV7-6	-	TRBJ2-1	many	TGTGCCAGCAGCTTATCCCTTCGGACCATTCACTACAATGAGCAGTTCTTC	CASSLSLRTIHYNEQFF
TRBV12-3/TRBV12-4	-	TRBJ1-5	many	TGTGCCAGCAGTTTTTCCGGGGGGGGACAGCCCCAGCATTTT	CASSFSGGGQPQHF
TRBV6-2/TRBV6-3	TRBD1	TRBJ2-4	many	TGTGCCAGCAGTGTGGGGACAGGGGGCAAAAACATTCAGTACTTC	CASSVGTGGKNIQYF
TRBV6-2/TRBV6-3	-	TRBJ2-1	few	TGTGCCAGCAGCCTACGGGGGCCTTACAATGAGCAGTTCTTC	CASSLRGPYNEQFF